Each of the 11 T cell receptor beta chains below was sequenced from the same sample in a study of T cells after posttransplantation cyclophosphamide. TCRdb's copy holds only in-frame clones and misses some; the assay was immunoSEQ multiplex PCR. Of around 43,000 clones in the sample, roughly 93% were seen once. The sample taken for sequencing was PBMCs. The receptors here all came from a woman aged 45-65 years in good health and a related stem cell transplant donor.

J is TRBJ1-6 and V is TRBV9; 9 bases are a match to TRBD1. The CDR3 extends over 15 amino acids. The junction had 3 bases not matched to a gene; V was cut back by 1 base and J by 7 bases. From germline, CDR1 is SGDLS and CDR2 YYNGEE. The CDR3, as DNA: TGTGCCAGCAGCGTATACGGGACAGGGAATTCACCCCTCCACTTT. Translated, it gives CASSVYGTGNSPLHF. Complete variable domain (other parts from reference TRBV9 and TRBJ1-6): DSGVTQTPKHLITATGQRVTLRCSPRSGDLSVYWYQQSLDQGLQFLIQYYNGEERAKGNILERFSAQQFPDLHSELNLSSLELGDSALYFCASSVYGTGNSPLHFGNGTRLTVT.

The chain couples TRBV5-1 to TRBJ1-5; D uncertain. The CDR3 is 13 residues long. The ends were cut back, 6 bases at V and 4 bases at J, with 11 bases in the middle. Germline CDR1 reads SGHRS; CDR2 reads YFSETQ. In nucleotides, the CDR3 is TGCGCCAGCACCTTTGGGCAGAATCAGCCCCAGCATTTT. This gives the protein CASTFGQNQPQHF.

This clone came up a few times. This sequence joins TRBV5-1 and TRBJ1-5; 9 nucleotides agree with TRBD1. Germline V CDR1 and CDR2: SGHRS, YFSETQ. The CDR3 consists of 15 residues. Trimming cost V 0 bases and J 7 bases; bases outside gene matches: 5. CDR3 DNA sequence: TGCGCCAGCAGCTTGGACGGGACAGGGTTCCAGCCCCAGCATTTT. Protein sequence: CASSLDGTGFQPQHF.

The chain carries TRBV18 and TRBJ1-5, with TRBD1 matching 7 bases. CDR1 and CDR2 from the germline V gene are KGHSH and LQKENI. The CDR3 consists of 16 residues. Trimming at V came to 6 bases and at J to 0 bases, leaving 8 bases not matched to a gene. The CDR3 here is CASSTDRDYSNQPQHF. The DNA for the CDR3 is TGTGCCAGCTCTACAGACAGGGATTATAGCAATCAGCCCCAGCATTTT.

The chain employs TRBV9 and TRBJ1-3; D possibly corresponds to TRBD1 (6 bases). V dropped 1 base and J dropped 0 bases, with 11 bases sitting between them. The CDR3 extends over 16 amino acids. The germline V gene encodes CDR1 SGDLS and CDR2 YYNGEE. CDR3 region: CASSVPMDSSGNTIYF. DNA of the CDR3: TGTGCCAGCAGCGTACCCATGGACAGCTCTGGAAACACCATATATTTT.

Note on this clone: At one of its ends the junction is not consistent with the germline gene, which may arise from a read error. The chain employs TRBV19 and TRBJ1-2; D remains unclear. The CDR3 is made up of 13 amino acids. Germline V gives CDR1 LNHDA, CDR2 SQIVND (reference sequence). The CDR3 DNA sequence: TGTGCCAGTAGTATTTCGGGGAACTATGGCCACACCTTC. The encoded protein is CASSISGNYGHTF. The entire variable domain, with the rest obtained from reference TRBV19 and TRBJ1-2, is as follows: DGGITQSPKYLFRKEGQNVTLSCEQNLNHDAMYWYRQDPGQGLRLIYYSQIVNDFQKGDIAEGYSVSREKKESFPLTVTSAQKNPTAFYLCASSISGNYGHTFGSGTRLTVV.

The rearrangement joins TRBV5-1 to TRBJ2-2; TRBD2 aligns across 9 bases. CDR3 length: 15 residues. The germline gives CDR1 SGHRS, CDR2 YFSETQ. V lost 1 base and J lost 3; bases outside the gene matches: 1. This CDR3 is CASSLKREDTGELFF. CDR3 nucleotides: TGCGCCAGCAGCTTGAAGCGGGAGGACACCGGGGAGCTGTTTTTT.

The chain combines TRBV5-6 with TRBJ2-7, with TRBD2 matching 8 bases. The CDR3 has 16 amino acids. The V and J ends lost 5 bases and 0 bases, in that order; junction bases with no gene match: 10. Germline V lookup: CDR1 SGHDT, CDR2 YYEEEE. The CDR3, as DNA: TGTGCCAGCAGAGCTACTCTAGCGGGCATCTCCTACGAGCAGTACTTC. Translating it yields CASRATLAGISYEQYF.

This clone appeared once. The J gene is TRBJ1-5, the V gene TRBV5-1, with TRBD1 matching 9 bases. V trimming: 0 bases; J trimming: 2 bases; junction bases outside the gene matches: 0. The germline V gene encodes CDR1 SGHRS and CDR2 YFSETQ. This CDR3 has 15 residues. The CDR3 bases are TGCGCCAGCAGCTTGGGGGACAGGGGCAATCAGCCCCAGCATTTT. The encoded protein is CASSLGDRGNQPQHF.

The V and J genes are TRBV7-8 and TRBJ2-1; 7 nucleotides agree with TRBD1. Unmatched junction bases numbered 4, after V lost 2 bases and J lost 3 bases. The CDR3 length is 15 residues. CDR1 and CDR2 (germline): SGHVS, FQNEAQ. The CDR3 DNA follows: TGTGCCAGCAGCTTATCAGGGACAGACTACAATGAGCAGTTCTTC. Translating gives CASSLSGTDYNEQFF.

The chain links TRBV15 to TRBJ2-7; tentative D call: TRBD2 (5 bases). The ends were cut back, 0 bases at V and 3 bases at J, with 9 bases in the middle. This CDR3 has 14 amino acids. Looked up from germline, CDR1 is LNHNV and CDR2 is YYDKDF (reference sequence). For the CDR3, the DNA is TGTGCCACCAGCAGAGATGGACGGGACTACGAGCAGTACTTC. Translated, it gives CATSRDGRDYEQYF.